This T cell receptor (beta chain) appears in the sequencing data of a study of regulatory T cells in long-lasting Graves disease. For TCR beta, libraries came from iRepertoire HTBI primers and Arm-PCR of CDR3 regions. TCRdb re-analysed the multiplex PCR reads in MiXCR, keeping a single row per CDR3 protein. The data contain 400,000 to 650,000 distinct CDR3 sequences, 15% to 20% of them singletons. This clonotype was observed at least ten times. Stated time point: newly diagnosed GD, antithyroid drugs for less than 3 months. After RNA was extracted from PBMCs, the TCR library was made from it. The data also belong to a second study, concerning T cells in Graves' hyperthyroidism and ophthalmopathy.

This TCR was recovered from a woman in her forties or fifties with Graves disease. This specimen consisted of peripheral blood mononuclear cells (PBMCs), obtained at new diagnosis, from a patient treated with antithyroid drugs.

DNA of the CDR3: TGTGCCAGCCTGAAGACGCCGAATGGAATCTCTGGAAACACCATATATTTT. Translated: CASLKTPNGISGNTIYF. The rearrangement joins TRBV6-1 to TRBJ1-3; D is unresolved. V was cut by 8 bases and J by 0 bases, with 20 bases left in between. From germline, CDR1 is MNHNS and CDR2 SASEGT. The CDR3 extends over 17 amino acids.